Given below is one TCR beta chain in context. Antigen specificity is unknown. The data stem from a study of T cell responses to AZD1222 COVID-19 vaccine. Broader study findings: Seropositive at baseline were only a handful of AZD1222 recipients.

The repertoire was sequenced with immunoSEQ multiplex PCR; TCRdb's copy has only in-frame clones and lacks some. The repertoire holds just under 90,000 clones, with nearly 90% as singletons. Germline lookup yields CDR1 SGHTS and CDR2 YDEGEE. The CDR3 loop spans 16 amino acids. V lost 0 bases, J lost 4 bases, and 6 bases stayed unmatched. The chain carries TRBV5-8 and TRBJ1-2; 10 bases align to TRBD1. The source of this sequence is an adult in good health. Sequencing was performed on peripheral blood, taken on day 0 of AZD1222 vaccination. The CDR3 nucleotides read TGTGCCAGCAGCTTGGGCGGGACAGGGGCGGTCTATGGCTACACCTTC. This codes for CASSLGGTGAVYGYTF.